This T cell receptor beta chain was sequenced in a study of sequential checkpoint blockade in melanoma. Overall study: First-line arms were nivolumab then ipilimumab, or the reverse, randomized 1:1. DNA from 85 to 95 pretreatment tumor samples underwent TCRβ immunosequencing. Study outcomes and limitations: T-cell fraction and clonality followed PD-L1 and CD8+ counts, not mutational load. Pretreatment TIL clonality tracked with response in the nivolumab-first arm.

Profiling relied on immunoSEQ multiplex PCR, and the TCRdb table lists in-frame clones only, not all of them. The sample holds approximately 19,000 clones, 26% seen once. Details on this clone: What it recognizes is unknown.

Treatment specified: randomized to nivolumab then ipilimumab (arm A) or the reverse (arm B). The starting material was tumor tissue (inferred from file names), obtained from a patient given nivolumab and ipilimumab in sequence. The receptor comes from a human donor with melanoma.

The CDR3, as DNA: TGTGCCAGCGAGCGGCGCACAGATACGCAGTATTTT. Its protein is CASERRTDTQYF. V is TRBV12-5 and J is TRBJ2-3; a possible D gene is TRBD2 (5 bases). Germline loops: CDR1 LGHNT, CDR2 FRNRAP. The CDR3 is made up of 12 amino acids.